Listed below are T cell receptor beta chains from one sample, sequenced in a study of blood T cell repertoires in COVID-19. Assay: immunoSEQ multiplex PCR; the TCRdb copy retains only in-frame clones and omits some. This table has around 200,000 clones, about 86% appearing once. The sample was peripheral blood. Receptors were obtained from a man aged 25-45 years with active or convalescent COVID-19. CDR3s include the opening cysteine and the closing phenylalanine or tryptophan. D genes are given only for firm matches. Some rows have no size entry. The others give once, few or many, or a class for an expanded clone.

>TRBD1|TRBJ2-2|TRBV5-5|-
TGTGCCAGCAGCAAAGATCCCGGGACAGGGGCCACCGGGGAGCTGTTTTTT
CASSKDPGTGATGELFF
>-|TRBJ2-5|TRBV6-5|-
TGTGCCAGCCGCCTGTGGACAACAGGAGAGACCCAGTACTTC
CASRLWTTGETQYF
>TRBD1|TRBJ1-1|TRBV28|-
TGTGCCAGCAGTGAAGCCGGGACAGGGCGATTTAAGATGAACACTGAAGCTTTCTTT
CASSEAGTGRFKMNTEAFF
>-|TRBJ2-2|TRBV7-3|-
TGTGCCAGCAGCTTAGGCTCGTCGGGGGCCGGGGAGCTGTTTTTT
CASSLGSSGAGELFF
>TRBD2|TRBJ2-2|TRBV19|-
TGTGCCAGTAGTTCCGGGACTAGCGGCACCGGGGAGCTGTTTTTT
CASSSGTSGTGELFF
>TRBD1|TRBJ1-5|TRBV6-5|-
TGTGCCAGCAGTCCGACAGGGACGAATCAGCCCCAGCATTTT
CASSPTGTNQPQHF
>-|TRBJ1-4|TRBV19|-
TGTGCCAGTAGATACCTGGGCCTTACTAATGAAAAACTGTTTTTT
CASRYLGLTNEKLFF
>-|TRBJ2-2|TRBV7-6|-
TGTGCCAGCAGCTTAGCCGGTAACACCGGGGAGCTGTTTTTT
CASSLAGNTGELFF
>-|TRBJ1-2|TRBV6-5|-
TGTGCCAGCAGGCCGCAGGGGTTCAATGGCTACACCTTC
CASRPQGFNGYTF
>-|TRBJ2-1|TRBV6-5|-
TGTGCCAGCAGGGGGCGCTCCTACAATGAGCAGTTCTTC
CASRGRSYNEQFF
>-|TRBJ1-1|TRBV4-1|-
TGCGCCAGCAGCGGGCGGACAGAGGGCACTGAAGCTTTCTTT
CASSGRTEGTEAFF
>-|TRBJ1-3|TRBV9|-
TGTGCCAGCAGTCCTTTCGACGGGAGCTCTGGAAACACCATATATTTT
CASSPFDGSSGNTIYF
>-|TRBJ2-7|TRBV21-1|-
TGTGCCAGCAGCAAAGTAATAGGATGGACTAGCGGGAAAGCACGATCCTACGAGCAGTACTTC
CASSKVIGWTSGKARSYEQYF
>TRBD1|TRBJ1-1|TRBV3-1/TRBV3-2|-
TGTGCCAGCAGCCGGACAGGGGGCACTGAAGCTTTCTTT
CASSRTGGTEAFF
>-|TRBJ2-3|TRBV3-1/TRBV3-2|-
TGTGCCAGCAGCTTGGCGCGGATCACAGATACGCAGTATTTT
CASSLARITDTQYF
>-|TRBJ2-7|TRBV27|once
TGTGCCAGCAGTTTAGAGGGAGGTTTCGTCGCCGAGCAGTACTTC
CASSLEGGFVAEQYF
>-|TRBJ2-1|TRBV12-3/TRBV12-4|-
TGTGCCAGCAGTCTCCGCGGGAATGAGCAGTTCTTC
CASSLRGNEQFF
>TRBD1|TRBJ2-2|TRBV2|-
TGTGCCAGCGACGGACAGGCTTCGAACACCGGGGAGCTGTTTTTT
CASDGQASNTGELFF
>-|TRBJ2-7|TRBV30|-
TGTGCCTGGAAGAGGTTTACCCTCCTTCCAGACGAGCAGTACTTC
CAWKRFTLLPDEQYF
>-|TRBJ2-1|TRBV6-5|-
TGTGCCAGCAGAGGGAGCTCCTACAATGAGCAGTTCTTC
CASRGSSYNEQFF
>-|TRBJ1-6|TRBV25-1|-
TGTGCCAGCAGGGGTGGAGGCATAAATAATTCACCCCTCCACTTT
CASRGGGINNSPLHF
>TRBD2|TRBJ2-1|TRBV19|once
TGTGCCAGTAGTACAACTAGCGGAGAATACAATGAGCAGTTCTTC
CASSTTSGEYNEQFF
>-|TRBJ1-1|TRBV5-6|-
TGTGCCAGCAGCTTCGGACCGCCAGGGTTTTTCACTGAAGCTTTCTTT
CASSFGPPGFFTEAFF
>TRBD1|TRBJ2-2|TRBV3-1/TRBV3-2|-
TGTGCCAGCAGCTCGACAGGGAGCACCGGGGAGCTGTTTTTT
CASSSTGSTGELFF
>TRBD2|TRBJ2-7|TRBV7-8|-
TGTGCCAGCAGCTCTTTAGCGGGCACCCTAGGGAGCTCCTACGAGCAGTACTTC
CASSSLAGTLGSSYEQYF
>TRBD1|TRBJ1-1|TRBV18|-
TGTGCCAGCTCACCCCCGACACAGGGGGACACTGAAGCTTTCTTT
CASSPPTQGDTEAFF
>-|TRBJ2-6|TRBV11-2|once
TGTGCCAGCAGCCGTATCCACATGGCTGGGGCCAACGTCCTGACTTTC
CASSRIHMAGANVLTF
>TRBD1|TRBJ2-1|TRBV6-5|-
TGTGCCAGCAGTCACTCCGGGACAGGGGCCGCGGACGAGCAGTTCTTC
CASSHSGTGAADEQFF
>-|TRBJ2-7|TRBV7-9|-
TGTGCCAGCAGCTTAGGTGCGGGGTACGAGCAGTACTTC
CASSLGAGYEQYF
>TRBD1|TRBJ2-2|TRBV30|-
TGTGCCTGGAGTGAGGGGGCTAACACCGGGGAGCTGTTTTTT
CAWSEGANTGELFF
>-|TRBJ1-2|TRBV4-3|once
TGCGCCAGCAGCCAAGATAGAGGGTATGGGTCGAGCTACACCTTC
CASSQDRGYGSSYTF
>-|TRBJ2-7|TRBV5-1|-
TGCGCCAGCAGCTTCACAGGGGAGGACTACGAGCAGTACTTC
CASSFTGEDYEQYF
>TRBD1|TRBJ2-3|TRBV30|-
TGTGCCAGAGGTACAGGGGGGAGCACAGATACGCAGTATTTT
CARGTGGSTDTQYF
>-|TRBJ2-5|TRBV30|-
TGTGCCTGGAGTCTGCAGAAGGAGACCCAGTACTTC
CAWSLQKETQYF
>-|TRBJ1-2|TRBV15|-
TGTGCCACCAGCAGGCGTGACTATGGCTACACCTTC
CATSRRDYGYTF
>-|TRBJ1-5|TRBV6-5|few
TGTGCCAGCAGCAGGACAGACAGCCAGCCCCAGCATTTT
CASSRTDSQPQHF
>TRBD1|TRBJ2-5|TRBV27|-
TGTGCCAGCAGTCAGGACAGGCTCCAAGAGACCCAGTACTTC
CASSQDRLQETQYF
>TRBD1|TRBJ2-5|TRBV19|-
TGTGCCAGTAAGGCAGGGGGTCAAGAGACCCAGTACTTC
CASKAGGQETQYF
>TRBD2|TRBJ2-1|TRBV10-1|-
TGCGCCAGCGCTAGCGGGGCCGGGTCGCCGTTCTTC
CASASGAGSPFF
>TRBD1|TRBJ1-3|TRBV29-1|-
TGCAGCGTTACACAGGGGGCAGGAAACACCATATATTTT
CSVTQGAGNTIYF
>-|TRBJ1-2|TRBV6-5|-
TGTGCCAGCAGTTACTCGACCGGGAGTAACTATGGCTACACCTTC
CASSYSTGSNYGYTF
>-|TRBJ1-2|TRBV7-8|-
TGTGCCAGCAGCTTAGGGAGCCGGTATGGCTACACCTTC
CASSLGSRYGYTF
>-|TRBJ2-3|TRBV24-1|once
TGTGCCACCAGTGATTTGATGGCTAGAAGCCCAGATACGCAGTATTTT
CATSDLMARSPDTQYF
>TRBD2|TRBJ2-2|TRBV4-2|-
TGTGCCAGCAGCTTTCGGACTAGCGGGAGAATTAACACCGGGGAGCTGTTTTTT
CASSFRTSGRINTGELFF
>-|TRBJ2-1|TRBV6-5|-
TGTGCCAGCAGTCGGGGACAACCGGGTGAGCAGTTCTTC
CASSRGQPGEQFF
>-|TRBJ2-2|TRBV28|-
TGTGCCAGCAGTTTCGGGGTAGGACAGACCTATGGGGAGCTGTTTTTT
CASSFGVGQTYGELFF
>-|TRBJ1-1|TRBV7-9|-
TGTGCCAGCCAGGACACGGGAGGGGGGACTGAAGCTTTCTTT
CASQDTGGGTEAFF
>TRBD2|TRBJ2-1|TRBV24-1|few
TGTGCCACCAGTGATTTAACTCGGGGACTAGCGGGAGAAAATGAGCAGTTCTTC
CATSDLTRGLAGENEQFF
>-|TRBJ2-2|TRBV2|-
TGTGCCAGCATTGGGACTTCGAACACCGGGGAGCTGTTTTTT
CASIGTSNTGELFF
>-|TRBJ1-5|TRBV4-1|-
TGCGCCAGCAGCCAAGATGGTGATACAGGGCATAGCAATCAGCCCCAGCATTTT
CASSQDGDTGHSNQPQHF
>TRBD1|TRBJ1-4|TRBV2|once
TGTGCCAGCAGAGCCGGACAGGTCAGCAATGAAAAACTGTTTTTT
CASRAGQVSNEKLFF
>-|TRBJ2-1|TRBV6-2/TRBV6-3|-
TGTGCCAGCAGTCCCTTGGAGGGAGTCCGAAACAATGAGCAGTTCTTC
CASSPLEGVRNNEQFF